Listed below are T cell receptor beta chains from one sample, sequenced in a study of T cell responses to AZD1222 COVID-19 vaccine. TCRdb's table, derived via immunoSEQ multiplex PCR, lists solely in-frame clones and lacks some. The table includes some 150,000 clones, approximately 88% detected once. The sequenced sample was peripheral blood, obtained on day 0 of MenACWY control vaccination. The receptors were sampled from an adult in good health. Each CDR3 is given with its conserved first and last residue. The D gene is left open where the match is weak. Some rows mark clone size as missing; the rest say once, few, many or name a class of expanded clone.

size,length,V,J,D,CDR3,DNA
-,11,TRBV15,TRBJ1-1,-,CATSGQTEAFF,TGTGCCACCAGCGGACAGACTGAAGCTTTCTTT
few,13,TRBV5-5,TRBJ1-6,TRBD1,CASSWNRDSRPHF,TGTGCCAGCAGCTGGAACCGGGACAGCCGACCACACTTT
-,11,TRBV11-2,TRBJ1-1,-,CASQTTTEAFF,TGTGCCAGCCAAACGACCACTGAAGCTTTCTTT
once,14,TRBV6-6,TRBJ2-3,TRBD2,CASTSGLAADTQYF,TGTGCCAGCACCTCGGGGCTAGCGGCAGATACGCAGTATTTT
-,13,TRBV6-1,TRBJ2-7,TRBD2,CASSEGRGGEQYF,TGTGCCAGCAGTGAAGGGCGGGGAGGGGAGCAGTACTTC
-,14,TRBV6-6,TRBJ2-7,-,CASSYGRSLKEQYF,TGTGCCAGCAGTTACGGGCGGAGCTTGAAGGAGCAGTACTTC
-,13,TRBV5-6,TRBJ2-7,TRBD1,CASSWDRTSEQYF,TGTGCCAGCAGCTGGGACAGGACGAGCGAGCAGTACTTC
few,15,TRBV5-1,TRBJ1-4,-,CASSLRDGLNEKLFF,TGCGCCAGCAGCTTGAGGGACGGCCTTAATGAAAAACTGTTTTTT
-,15,TRBV6-5,TRBJ2-3,-,CASSSPRVGRDTQYF,TGTGCCAGCAGTTCGCCTAGGGTAGGTCGAGATACGCAGTATTTT
few,14,TRBV7-2,TRBJ1-2,-,CASSLSVQLYGYTF,TGTGCCAGCAGCTTAAGCGTACAGTTATATGGCTACACCTTC
-,14,TRBV7-3,TRBJ2-2,-,CASSLIGGTGELFF,TGTGCCAGCAGCTTAATAGGGGGCACCGGGGAGCTGTTTTTT
-,17,TRBV14,TRBJ2-7,TRBD1,CASSQDFGTGATLEQYF,TGTGCCAGCAGCCAAGACTTTGGGACAGGGGCTACGCTGGAGCAGTACTTC
-,16,TRBV4-3,TRBJ2-2,-,CASRGVGRGNTGELFF,TGCGCCAGCAGGGGGGTAGGACGGGGAAACACCGGGGAGCTGTTTTTT
few,19,TRBV5-1,TRBJ2-7,-,CASSVTAGTPEGPSYEQYF,TGCGCCAGCAGCGTCACGGCCGGGACCCCCGAGGGCCCTTCCTACGAGCAGTACTTC
-,15,TRBV6-1,TRBJ2-7,TRBD2,CASSEGGGSTYEQYF,TGTGCCAGCAGTGAAGGGGGGGGGTCGACCTACGAGCAGTACTTC
-,16,TRBV14,TRBJ1-6,-,CASSRHSLLANSPLHF,TGTGCCAGCAGCCGCCACAGTCTTCTGGCTAATTCACCCCTCCACTTT
once,15,TRBV13,TRBJ2-1,TRBD1,CASSPGQGTHNEQFF,TGTGCCAGCAGCCCCGGACAGGGTACCCACAATGAGCAGTTCTTC
-,15,TRBV3-1/TRBV3-2,TRBJ1-2,-,CASSQDVGLGYGYTF,TGTGCCAGCAGCCAAGATGTAGGGTTAGGGTATGGCTACACCTTC
-,13,TRBV11-3,TRBJ2-3,-,CASSLRVTDTQYF,TGTGCCAGCAGCTTAAGGGTCACAGATACGCAGTATTTT
-,12,TRBV12-3/TRBV12-4,TRBJ2-7,-,CASSIGTHEQYF,TGTGCCAGCAGCATCGGGACTCACGAGCAGTACTTC
-,13,TRBV2,TRBJ1-3,-,CASSRTAGNTIYF,TGTGCCAGCAGTCGGACCGCTGGAAACACCATATATTTT
-,12,TRBV7-3,TRBJ1-5,-,CASSSQNQPQHF,TGTGCCAGCAGCTCTCAAAATCAGCCCCAGCATTTT
-,14,TRBV30,TRBJ2-7,-,CAWSVRQDSYEQYF,TGTGCCTGGAGTGTAAGACAGGACTCCTACGAGCAGTACTTC
few,14,TRBV5-1,TRBJ1-4,-,CASSLEGTNEKLFF,TGCGCCAGCAGCTTGGAAGGGACTAATGAAAAACTGTTTTTT
-,16,TRBV7-6,TRBJ2-3,TRBD2,CASSSRLAGTTDTQYF,TGTGCCAGCAGCTCAAGACTAGCGGGTACCACAGATACGCAGTATTTT
-,15,TRBV7-2,TRBJ1-5,-,CASSLKPGWDQPQHF,TGTGCCAGCAGCTTAAAGCCAGGGTGGGATCAGCCCCAGCATTTT
-,14,TRBV24-1,TRBJ2-1,-,CATSVSRQDNEQFF,TGTGCCACCAGTGTTTCGCGACAGGACAATGAGCAGTTCTTC
-,15,TRBV6-1,TRBJ2-7,-,CASIRGRVSSYEQYF,TGTGCCAGCATCCGGGGCAGGGTCAGCTCCTACGAGCAGTACTTC
-,13,TRBV7-3,TRBJ1-1,-,CASSVGGRTEAFF,TGTGCCAGCAGCGTGGGAGGTCGAACTGAAGCTTTCTTT
-,16,TRBV11-3,TRBJ2-7,-,CASSIYRDTILYEQYF,TGTGCCAGCAGCATATACCGGGACACCATTCTCTACGAGCAGTACTTC
-,13,TRBV6-6,TRBJ1-3,-,CASSEPDRNTIYF,TGTGCCAGCAGCGAACCGGATAGAAACACCATATATTTT
-,12,TRBV29-1,TRBJ2-2,-,CSADRNTGELFF,TGCAGCGCCGACAGAAACACCGGGGAGCTGTTTTTT
-,17,TRBV5-4,TRBJ2-6,-,CASSFGGRSSGANVLTF,TGTGCCAGCAGCTTCGGGGGCCGAAGCTCTGGGGCCAACGTCCTGACTTTC
-,18,TRBV4-2,TRBJ2-6,TRBD2,CASSQERRLASGANVLTF,TGTGCCAGCAGCCAAGAACGGAGACTAGCGTCTGGGGCCAACGTCCTGACTTTC
once,12,TRBV29-1,TRBJ2-2,TRBD1,CSGRTGAGELFF,TGCAGCGGTCGGACAGGGGCCGGGGAGCTGTTTTTT
-,14,TRBV7-2,TRBJ2-7,TRBD2,CASSLGTSASLQYF,TGTGCCAGCAGCTTGGGGACTAGTGCCTCGTTACAGTACTTC
-,14,TRBV6-6,TRBJ2-7,-,CASSYEGASYEQYF,TGTGCCAGCAGTTACGAGGGAGCCTCCTACGAGCAGTACTTC
-,14,TRBV3-1/TRBV3-2,TRBJ2-1,TRBD2,CASSPAAGGLGQFF,TGTGCCAGCAGCCCCGCTGCGGGGGGGCTAGGGCAGTTCTTC
-,12,TRBV6-5,TRBJ1-1,-,CASSFLKDGLFF,TGTGCCAGCAGTTTTCTCAAGGACGGCTTGTTCTTT
-,13,TRBV2,TRBJ1-5,TRBD1,CASTRQGGQPQHF,TGTGCCAGCACTCGACAGGGGGGTCAGCCCCAGCATTTT
-,16,TRBV15,TRBJ2-2,TRBD1,CATSRTGTGLTGELFF,TGTGCCACCAGCAGGACCGGGACAGGGCTTACCGGGGAGCTGTTTTTT
-,16,TRBV15,TRBJ1-1,-,CATSRDPGSWNTEAFF,TGTGCCACCAGCAGAGATCCGGGAAGCTGGAACACTGAAGCTTTCTTT
-,18,TRBV7-2,TRBJ2-1,-,CASSLGGRQRRSYNEQFF,TGTGCCAGCAGCTTAGGTGGTAGACAGCGACGCTCCTACAATGAGCAGTTCTTC
-,15,TRBV3-1/TRBV3-2,TRBJ1-5,-,CASSQGGGINQPQHF,TGTGCCAGCAGCCAAGGTGGGGGTATCAATCAGCCCCAGCATTTT
-,14,TRBV29-1,TRBJ2-7,TRBD1,CSFRPSGTGNEQYF,TGCAGCTTCCGTCCGTCCGGGACAGGTAACGAGCAGTACTTC
-,16,TRBV9,TRBJ1-2,TRBD1,CASSVAGQGENYGYTF,TGTGCCAGCAGCGTAGCTGGACAGGGGGAGAACTATGGCTACACCTTC
once,16,TRBV7-6,TRBJ1-3,TRBD1,CASSLEVRGLGNTIYF,TGTGCCAGCAGCTTAGAGGTCAGGGGGCTTGGAAACACCATATATTTT
-,14,TRBV5-1,TRBJ1-1,TRBD1,CASSSRQGGSEAFF,TGCGCCAGCAGCTCAAGACAGGGGGGTTCTGAAGCTTTCTTT
-,13,TRBV7-3,TRBJ1-1,-,CASSLTPNTEAFF,TGTGCCAGCAGCTTAACTCCGAACACTGAAGCTTTCTTT
-,16,TRBV18,TRBJ2-2,TRBD2,CASSPRTSGSAGELFF,TGTGCCAGCTCACCCCGGACTAGCGGGAGCGCCGGGGAGCTGTTTTTT
-,15,TRBV2,TRBJ2-1,-,CASSDPGPPANEQFF,TGTGCCAGCAGTGACCCCGGGCCTCCCGCCAATGAGCAGTTCTTC
-,14,TRBV9,TRBJ2-3,-,CASSVDGLSDTQYF,TGTGCCAGCAGCGTAGATGGACTATCCGATACGCAGTATTTT
-,14,TRBV18,TRBJ2-7,-,CASSQARGWGEQYF,TGTGCCAGCTCACAGGCGAGAGGTTGGGGCGAGCAGTACTTC